Presented here are 2 T cell receptor beta chains from one specimen sequenced in a study of regulatory T cells in long-lasting Graves disease. Time point indicated: newly diagnosed GD, antithyroid drugs for less than 3 months. Preparation of the TCR library used RNA extracted from PBMCs. Building the TCR beta libraries relied on iRepertoire HTBI primers, and CDR3 regions underwent Arm-PCR. Via MiXCR, TCRdb re-called the multiplex PCR reads, giving one row per CDR3 protein. Of 400,000 to 500,000 distinct CDR3 sequences in the sample, roughly 15% were seen once. The sample was also reused in another study, on T cells in Graves' hyperthyroidism and ophthalmopathy.

The sample in question was peripheral blood mononuclear cells (PBMCs), obtained at new diagnosis, from a patient treated with antithyroid drugs. These receptors were collected from a woman in her forties or fifties with Graves disease.

A single count supports this clonotype. The gene calls are TRBV19 and TRBJ2-1, with 8 bases aligning to TRBD2. CDR1 is LNHDA, CDR2 SQIVND, per germline (reference sequence). The trim removed 4 bases at V and 6 bases at J, leaving 5 bases unmatched. The CDR3 extends over 14 amino acids. For the CDR3, the DNA is TGTGCCAGTAGTAATAGCGGGATGGGCAATGAGCAGTTCTTC. Translating it yields CASSNSGMGNEQFF.

This clonotype showed up just a few times. This chain uses TRBV9 with TRBJ2-6; D not certain. V was cut by 3 bases and J by 4 bases, with 14 bases left in between. The CDR3 extends over 16 amino acids. In germline, CDR1 is SGDLS, CDR2 YYNGEE. The CDR3 nucleotides read TGTGCCAGCAGCGAGCACGACCATACGGGGGCCAACGTCCTGACTTTC. Protein: CASSEHDHTGANVLTF. The complete variable domain, with remaining parts taken from reference TRBV9 and TRBJ2-6, reads DSGVTQTPKHLITATGQRVTLRCSPRSGDLSVYWYQQSLDQGLQFLIQYYNGEERAKGNILERFSAQQFPDLHSELNLSSLELGDSALYFCASSEHDHTGANVLTFGAGSRLTVL.